Shown below are 28 T cell receptor beta chains from a single sample sequenced in a study of T-cell reconstitution after alpha-beta-depleted transplantation in children. The library targeted TCRbeta and was prepared with unique molecular identifiers. TCRdb analysed the PCR reads with MiXCR anew, one entry per CDR3 protein. The sample shows 300,000 to 400,000 distinct CDR3 sequences, about a quarter of them seen only once. The input for sequencing was PBMCs, mostly from graft donor cells, taken 180 days after TCRalphabeta/CD19-depleted stem cell transplant. These receptors were taken from a male patient younger than 18 who had a stem cell transplant for acute lymphoblastic leukemia, so the T cells may come from the graft donor.

This sequence joins TRBV29-1 and TRBJ2-5; 8 bases fit TRBD2. This CDR3 has 13 residues. The junction had 5 bases not matched to a gene; V was cut back by 3 bases and J by 5 bases. Per the germline V gene, CDR1 is SQVTM and CDR2 is ANQGSEA. The DNA for the CDR3 is TGCAGCGTTGACAGCGGGAGACTGGAGACCCAGTACTTC. This translates into CSVDSGRLETQYF.

The CDR3: CASSLSGGGVQETQYF. As DNA, the CDR3 is TGTGCCAGCAGTTTATCGGGAGGGGGAGTCCAAGAGACCCAGTACTTC. V and J are TRBV28 and TRBJ2-5; 8 nucleotides agree with TRBD2. This CDR3 has 16 residues. Germline V CDR1 and CDR2: MDHEN, SYDVKM. V gave up 1 base and J gave up 1 base; unmatched junction bases: 5.

This clonotype was observed a few times. The genes are TRBV2 and TRBJ2-7; D is ambiguous. The V gene's germline CDR1 is SNHLY and CDR2 FYNNEI. V was shortened by 8 bases and J by 7 bases, with 18 bases between the two germline ends. The CDR3 has 13 amino acids. DNA for the CDR3: TGTGCCAGCTCAAGGGCACTATTGTTTGAGCAGTACTTC. Protein: CASSRALLFEQYF. Combining the CDR3 with reference TRBV2 and TRBJ2-7 gives the whole variable domain EPEVTQTPSHQVTQMGQEVILRCVPISNHLYFYWYRQILGQKVEFLVSFYNNEISEKSEIFDDQFSVERPDGSNFTLKIRSTKLEDSAMYFCASSRALLFEQYFGPGTRLTVT.

Many counts were recorded for this clonotype. The chain carries TRBV10-3 and TRBJ2-1; 14 bases are a match to TRBD2. The CDR3 sequence is 15 residues long. The ends lost 5 bases at V and 8 bases at J; junction bases unmatched: 5. CDR1 ENHRY and CDR2 SYGVKD come from the germline V gene. The CDR3 region is CAISRGLAGVYEQFF. The CDR3 DNA reads as TGTGCCATCAGTAGGGGACTAGCGGGAGTATATGAGCAGTTCTTC.

The CDR3 spells CASSSDSGRRHEQYF. The CDR3 bases are TGCGCCAGCAGCTCGGATAGCGGGAGGAGGCACGAGCAGTACTTC. This chain connects TRBV5-1 to TRBJ2-7; 10 bases match TRBD2. Trimming took 3 bases from V and 5 from J; bases not matched to a gene: 8. Germline CDR1 is SGHRS and CDR2 is YFSETQ. The CDR3 sequence is 15 residues long.

This sequence joins TRBV5-1 and TRBJ2-2; 8 bases line up with TRBD2. CDR1 and CDR2 from the germline V gene are SGHRS and YFSETQ. The CDR3 runs to 19 residues. J lost 6 bases, V lost 3 bases, and 19 bases had no gene match. CDR3 loop: CASSSAETSAVASAGELFF. DNA for the CDR3: TGCGCCAGCAGCTCGGCGGAGACTAGCGCGGTGGCATCGGCCGGGGAGCTGTTTTTT.

This clonotype was observed at least ten times. The chain is built from TRBV5-1 and TRBJ2-7; a possible D gene is TRBD1 (6 bases). Germline lookup yields CDR1 SGHRS and CDR2 YFSETQ. V was pared by 2 bases and J by 3 bases, with 15 bases between. The CDR3 has 15 residues. The CDR3 DNA reads as TGCGCCAGCAGCTTCGGGTGGGGGCTGAACTACGAGCAGTACTTC. It yields the protein CASSFGWGLNYEQYF.

The rearrangement links TRBV7-2 to TRBJ2-7; 7 bases match TRBD2. The CDR3 is 14 amino acids. The junction had 7 bases not matched to a gene; V was cut back by 4 bases and J by 4 bases. Germline assignment: CDR1 SGHTA and CDR2 FQGNSA. This CDR3 is CASSWGSGKYEQYF. For the CDR3, the DNA is TGTGCCAGCAGCTGGGGAAGCGGGAAGTACGAGCAGTACTTC.

This clonotype was seen a few times. V and J are TRBV11-2 and TRBJ2-2; TRBD2 agrees at 9 bases. From germline, CDR1 is SGHAT and CDR2 FQNNGV. Trimming removed 5 bases from V and 6 bases from J; junction bases left unmatched: 4. This CDR3 is 14 amino acids long. CDR3 loop: CASSVTSGPGELFF. The CDR3 region has the DNA TGTGCCAGCAGCGTTACTAGCGGGCCCGGGGAGCTGTTTTTT.

The V gene is TRBV5-1, the J gene TRBJ1-1, with D tentatively TRBD1 (6 bases). This CDR3 has 16 amino acids. Per the germline V gene, CDR1 is SGHRS and CDR2 is YFSETQ. V lost 2 bases to trimming and J lost 0 bases, with 14 bases between them. CDR3 DNA: TGCGCCAGCAGCTTAAACAGGGCCGCGCTGAACACTGAAGCTTTCTTT. This encodes CASSLNRAALNTEAFF.

The chain combines TRBV11-1 with TRBJ2-7; 9 bases line up with TRBD1. With V trimmed by 1 base and J by 2 bases, 15 bases remained unmatched. This CDR3 has 19 residues. Germline CDR1 reads SGHAT; CDR2 reads FQDESV (reference sequence). Written as DNA, the CDR3 is TGTGCCAGCAGCTTAGGGGGACAGGGAGGGCTAGCGACCCCCTACGAGCAGTACTTC. As protein: CASSLGGQGGLATPYEQYF. Full variable domain (missing parts from reference TRBV11-1 and TRBJ2-7): EAEVAQSPRYKITEKSQAVAFWCDPISGHATLYWYRQILGQGPELLVQFQDESVVDDSQLPKDRFSAERLKGVDSTLKIQPAELGDSAMYLCASSLGGQGGLATPYEQYFGPGTRLTVT.

V usage is TRBV7-6 and J usage is TRBJ1-6, with D hard to call. Germline CDR1 reads SGHVS; CDR2 reads FNYEAQ. The length of the CDR3 is 14 residues. Trimming removed 2 bases from V and 9 bases from J, with 11 bases in between. This CDR3 is CASSLTDKSSPLHF. CDR3 sequence (DNA): TGTGCCAGCAGCTTAACCGATAAAAGTTCACCCCTCCACTTT.

This clonotype was picked up many times. The chain has TRBV5-5 and TRBJ2-1; D not resolved. Trimming took off 4 bases at V and 4 bases at J, with 6 bases between the two ends. In germline, CDR1 is SGHKS, CDR2 YYEKEE (reference sequence). The CDR3 covers 12 residues. CDR3 residues: CASSLLYNEQFF. The CDR3 DNA sequence: TGTGCCAGCAGCCTACTGTACAATGAGCAGTTCTTC.

This clonotype has a handful of counts. The genes are TRBV7-9 and TRBJ1-2, with a possible D match to TRBD1 (5 bases). CDR1 is SEHNR, CDR2 FQNEAQ, per germline (reference sequence). The CDR3 covers 12 residues. The ends were cut back, 4 bases at V and 5 bases at J, with 8 bases in the middle. The CDR3 coding sequence is TGTGCCAGCAGCTCAGGACAATATGGCTACACCTTC. Its protein product is CASSSGQYGYTF.

The CDR3 sequence is CASSPNTSGLQETQYF. The CDR3 nucleotides are TGTGCCAGCAGTCCTAATACTAGCGGCCTCCAAGAGACCCAGTACTTC. The genes are TRBV27 and TRBJ2-5, with 8 bases identical to TRBD2. Germline CDR1 is MNHEY and CDR2 is SMNVEV (reference sequence). V trimming: 5 bases; J trimming: 1 base; junction bases outside the gene matches: 9. The CDR3 length is 16 residues.

This sequence joins TRBV7-9 and TRBJ2-7, with TRBD2 matching 8 bases. The germline gives CDR1 SEHNR, CDR2 FQNEAQ (reference sequence). Trimming took 4 bases from V and 3 from J; bases not matched to a gene: 8. The CDR3 length is 15 residues. CDR3 DNA: TGTGCCAGCAGCTCCTCTCCGGGACTAGGCTACGAGCAGTACTTC. This encodes CASSSSPGLGYEQYF.

The V and J genes are TRBV7-8 and TRBJ2-2, with 7 bases identical to TRBD2. The germline V gene encodes CDR1 SGHVS and CDR2 FQNEAQ. The CDR3 has 14 amino acids. V lost 4 bases, J lost 6 bases, and 5 bases stayed unmatched. The CDR3 bases are TGTGCCAGCAGCTCGTGGGAGGGCCCCGGGGAGCTGTTTTTT. Translation gives CASSSWEGPGELFF.

The chain employs TRBV7-6 and TRBJ1-1; TRBD1 might be the D (5 bases). The V end lost 3 bases, the J end lost 3 bases, and 17 bases lay between the germline ends. The V gene's germline CDR1 is SGHVS and CDR2 FNYEAQ. The CDR3 consists of 16 residues. CDR3 loop: CASSFPGPKRDTEAFF. CDR3 sequence (DNA): TGTGCCAGCAGCTTCCCAGGGCCCAAAAGGGACACTGAAGCTTTCTTT.

This clonotype appeared many times. The CDR3 DNA reads TGTGCCAGCCGGAAGACGGGTGCCATCTACAATGAGCAGTTCTTC. Amino acids: CASRKTGAIYNEQFF. The chain has TRBV12-3 or TRBV12-4 and TRBJ2-1; D not resolved. The CDR3 loop spans 15 amino acids. The V end was cut by 8 bases, the J end by 3 bases, with 17 bases between.

A single count supports this clonotype. The V gene is TRBV27, the J gene TRBJ2-2; 7 bases are shared with TRBD1. The CDR3 totals 17 residues. V shed 7 bases, J shed 2 bases, and the junction held 13 bases outside the gene matches. Germline CDR1 is MNHEY and CDR2 is SMNVEV (reference sequence). CDR3 in DNA: TGTGCCAGCACCTTATTACCAGGGGGAGTTAACACCGGGGAGCTGTTTTTT. It translates to CASTLLPGGVNTGELFF.

V gene TRBV5-1 combines with J gene TRBJ2-5; 10 bases align to TRBD1. The V and J ends lost 7 bases and 5 bases, in that order; junction bases with no gene match: 5. The CDR3 has 13 residues. Germline CDR1 and CDR2: SGHRS and YFSETQ. The chain's CDR3 is CASEWTGGETQYF. CDR3 coding DNA: TGCGCCAGCGAGTGGACAGGGGGGGAGACCCAGTACTTC.

This clonotype was observed a handful of times. The V call is TRBV11-2, the J call TRBJ2-1; 7 bases fit TRBD2. Germline CDR1 is SGHAT and CDR2 is FQNNGV. The CDR3 contains 16 residues. Germline trimming cut 0 bases from V and 1 base from J; bases unmatched to any gene: 3. The CDR3 loop reads CASSLEASGSYNEQFF. In DNA, the CDR3 is TGTGCCAGCAGCTTAGAGGCTAGCGGATCCTACAATGAGCAGTTCTTC.

The V call is TRBV7-9, the J call TRBJ2-3, with 12 bases fitting TRBD2. J lost 3 bases, V lost 5 bases, and 6 bases had no gene match. This CDR3 has 16 amino acids. Germline CDR1 and CDR2: SEHNR and FQNEAQ (reference sequence). The CDR3 sequence: CASSPWTSGTTDTQYF. The CDR3 region has the DNA TGTGCCAGCAGCCCTTGGACTAGCGGGACAACAGATACGCAGTATTTT. Complete variable domain (other parts from reference TRBV7-9 and TRBJ2-3): DTGVSQNPRHKITKRGQNVTFRCDPISEHNRLYWYRQTLGQGPEFLTYFQNEAQLEKSRLLSDRFSAERPKGSFSTLEIQRTEQGDSAMYLCASSPWTSGTTDTQYFGPGTRLTVL.

The chain has TRBV7-9 and TRBJ2-1; 7 nucleotides align to TRBD2. J was trimmed by 1 base and V by 5 bases; bases with no gene match: 8. The CDR3 runs 16 residues. The germline CDR1 and CDR2 sequences are SEHNR and FQNEAQ (reference sequence). The CDR3 sequence: CASSQAGLGSYNEQFF. The CDR3 nucleotides read TGTGCCAGCAGCCAAGCGGGACTCGGTTCCTACAATGAGCAGTTCTTC.

This clonotype was counted only a few times. The chain uses TRBV4-1 and TRBJ2-7; 13 nucleotides line up with TRBD2. This CDR3 spans 15 amino acids. The V segment lost 6 bases and the J segment 5 bases; nucleotides outside the gene matches: 7. The germline gives CDR1 MGHRA, CDR2 YSYEKL. The DNA for the CDR3 is TGCGCCAGCAGAACCGGGACTAGCGGGAAAAACGAGCAGTACTTC. It translates to CASRTGTSGKNEQYF.

V usage is TRBV18 and J usage is TRBJ2-7; the match to TRBD1 covers 9 bases. The CDR3 is 18 amino acids. Looked up from germline, CDR1 is KGHSH and CDR2 is LQKENI. Trimming at V came to 5 bases and at J to 3 bases, leaving 17 bases not matched to a gene. Written as DNA, the CDR3 is TGTGCCAGCTCAGACACACGGAGTAACCGGGACAGGGTCTACGAGCAGTACTTC. Protein: CASSDTRSNRDRVYEQYF.

The CDR3 spells CASSESLAGVTSTDTQYF. In DNA, the CDR3 is TGCGCCAGCAGTGAGAGTCTAGCGGGAGTTACTAGCACAGATACGCAGTATTTT. This chain joins TRBV10-1 and TRBJ2-3, with 10 bases that match TRBD2. The CDR3 spans 18 residues. The V gene end was trimmed by 2 bases and the J gene end by 0 bases; junction bases not matched to a gene: 8. Germline CDR1 is WNHNN and CDR2 is SYGVQD (reference sequence).

This rearrangement joins TRBV7-9 to TRBJ2-1, with TRBD2 identical over 9 bases. This CDR3 contains 15 residues. Germline V gives CDR1 SEHNR, CDR2 FQNEAQ (reference sequence). J was trimmed by 5 bases and V by 2 bases; bases with no gene match: 4. CDR3 residues: CASSLRRLADNEQFF. CDR3 sequence (DNA): TGTGCCAGCAGCTTACGGCGACTAGCGGACAATGAGCAGTTCTTC.